These 8 T cell receptor beta chains were sequenced from one sample in a study of cytomegalovirus exposure and HLA in healthy donors. Both 60 Vbeta primers and 13 Jbeta primers went into the PCR. Profiled with immunoSEQ multiplex PCR; TCRdb holds only in-frame clones, not every one. Here the sample spans 170,000 or so clones, about four fifths being singletons. The source material was PBMCs. Receptors originate from a man aged 18 to 30 in good health and CMV-seronegative.

The gene calls are TRBV27 and TRBJ2-2, with TRBD1 identical over 8 bases. From germline, CDR1 is MNHEY and CDR2 SMNVEV (reference sequence). The V gene end was trimmed by 4 bases and the J gene end by 0 bases; junction bases not matched to a gene: 4. The CDR3 consists of 16 residues. CDR3 DNA: TGTGCCAGCAGTTCATCAGGGGGCGCGAACACCGGGGAGCTGTTTTTT. As protein: CASSSSGGANTGELFF.

This chain connects TRBV19 to TRBJ1-5, with D possibly being TRBD1 (6 bases). The germline CDR1 and CDR2 sequences are LNHDA and SQIVND (reference sequence). Trimming removed 8 bases from V and 3 bases from J, with 17 bases in between. The CDR3 is made up of 15 amino acids. Here the CDR3 DNA reads TGTGCCAGTCGAAGGGAACAGGGTCTCAATCAGCCCCAGCATTTT. Amino acids: CASRREQGLNQPQHF.

This chain connects TRBV4-3 to TRBJ2-7; TRBD2 matches 16 bases. Germline V lookup: CDR1 LGHNA, CDR2 YSLEER. This CDR3 has 18 residues. The trim removed 4 bases at V and 5 bases at J, leaving 11 bases unmatched. CDR3 in DNA: TGCGCCAGCAGCCGGGAAACGGGACTAGCGGGAGGGGTCCACGAGCAGTACTTC. Its translation is CASSRETGLAGGVHEQYF.

The chain joins TRBV7-2 to TRBJ2-3, with D possibly TRBD2 on 6 matching bases. Between the trimmed V and J ends, which lost 1 base and 4 bases, there was a span of 12 bases. In germline, CDR1 is SGHTA, CDR2 FQGNSA. The CDR3 covers 15 residues. The CDR3 DNA follows: TGTGCCAGCAGCTTAGTTTCGGGAGTGGCAGATACGCAGTATTTT. As protein: CASSLVSGVADTQYF.

The V gene is TRBV6-5, the J gene TRBJ2-1; D might be TRBD2 (5 bases). Trimming stripped 7 bases from V and 7 bases from J, with 14 bases between. The CDR3 is made up of 13 amino acids. Looked up from germline, CDR1 is MNHEY and CDR2 is SVGAGI. CDR3 sequence (DNA): TGTGCCAGCACCCGGACTCCCTCGAATGAGCAGTTCTTC. Its translation is CASTRTPSNEQFF.

This sequence joins TRBV11-1 and TRBJ2-7; a possible D gene is TRBD2 (6 bases). CDR3 length: 14 amino acids. The V gene's germline CDR1 is SGHAT and CDR2 FQDESV (reference sequence). Deletions cut 3 bases from V and 7 bases from J, with 16 bases between. CDR3 sequence (DNA): TGTGCCAGCAGCTTTTCGCTAGCGCGTAGGGAGCAGTACTTC. Protein product: CASSFSLARREQYF.

Points on this clone: The junction does not match germline at one end; this may be a read error. As DNA, the CDR3 is TGTGCCAGCAGCACGGGACAGGGGTGGGAAAAACCGTTTTTT. Translated: CASSTGQGWEKPFF. The genes are TRBV7-2 and TRBJ1-4; 10 bases are a match to TRBD1. Germline CDR1 SGHTA, CDR2 FQGNSA. This CDR3 region has 14 residues.

This chain links TRBV19 with TRBJ2-1, with 9 bases lining up with TRBD1. V was clipped by 5 bases and J by 13 bases; unmatched bases: 9. Germline V gene data show CDR1 as LNHDA and CDR2 as SQIVND (reference sequence). The CDR3 has 13 residues. The DNA for the CDR3 is TGTGCCAGTAGTCTGTTTTTGGGACAGGGTCAGTTCTTC. It is translated as CASSLFLGQGQFF. The whole variable domain, remainder taken from reference TRBV19 and TRBJ2-1, is DGGITQSPKYLFRKEGQNVTLSCEQNLNHDAMYWYRQDPGQGLRLIYYSQIVNDFQKGDIAEGYSVSREKKESFPLTVTSAQKNPTAFYLCASSLFLGQGQFFGPGTRLTVL.